A single sample is the source of the 3 T cell receptor beta chains below, sequenced in a study of monozygotic twins with inflammatory bowel disease (dated by TCRdb to about 2019). Receptors were amplified or captured by 5' RACE. These reads were obtained on an Illumina HiSeq 2500. TCRdb reanalyzed the reads, keeping one entry per CDR3 protein sequence and omitting DNA. The data table for this sample lists some 400,000 distinct CDR3 sequences. The ten most abundant clones make up 2.4% of the sample. The material sequenced was blood. Receptors were obtained from a human donor with ulcerative colitis or Crohn's disease, or a healthy co-twin of an affected twin (not recorded which).

V and J are TRBV29-1 and TRBJ2-2. Germline assignment: CDR1 SQVTM and CDR2 ANQGSEA. This CDR3 contains 12 residues. The CDR3 here is CSVARNTGELFF.

This chain connects TRBV14 to TRBJ2-2; TCRdb reports TRBD1, a call that lacks DNA to check it against. The CDR3 extends over 17 amino acids. Germline V gives CDR1 SGHDN, CDR2 FVKESK. The CDR3 loop reads CASSQSGQGGNTGELFF. Full variable domain (missing parts from reference TRBV14 and TRBJ2-2): EAGVTQFPSHSVIEKGQTVTLRCDPISGHDNLYWYRRVMGKEIKFLLHFVKESKQDESGMPNNRFLAERTGGTYSTLKVQPAELEDSGVYFCASSQSGQGGNTGELFFGEGSRLTVL.

The genes are TRBV19 and TRBJ1-1; the TRBD1 assignment by TCRdb is unverifiable without DNA. Germline-derived CDR1 and CDR2 are LNHDA and SQIVND (reference sequence). This CDR3 region has 16 residues. CDR3 region: CASSIGYDRASTEAFF.